This is a list of T cell receptor beta chains from one sample in a study of Ad26.COV2.S vaccination and SARS-CoV-2 variants. Here immunoSEQ multiplex PCR was the method, and the copy in TCRdb shows in-frame clones only, minus some. The sample holds roughly 500,000 clones, about 83% seen once. The sample consisted of peripheral blood, taken in a trial of Ad26.COV2.S vaccine versus placebo. Receptor source: a person between 18 and 65 years old who received the Ad26.COV2.S COVID-19 vaccine or a placebo. Each CDR3 is given with its conserved first and last residue. D genes are given only for firm matches. Some rows mark clone size as missing; the rest say once, few, many or name a class of expanded clone.

>TRBV27|.|TRBJ2-3|.
CASSGQAATDTQYF
TGTGCCAGCAGTGGTCAGGCGGCCACGGATACGCAGTATTTT
>TRBV6-2/TRBV6-3|.|TRBJ2-1|.
CASSLQFREQFF
TGTGCCAGCAGCCTCCAGTTTCGTGAGCAGTTCTTC
>TRBV12-3/TRBV12-4|.|TRBJ1-1|.
CASSRYSGSEAFF
TGTGCCAGCAGTCGCTACTCAGGGTCTGAAGCTTTCTTT
>TRBV5-5|.|TRBJ2-3|TRBD2
CASTLAGADTQYF
TGTGCCAGCACACTAGCGGGAGCAGATACGCAGTATTTT
>TRBV28|.|TRBJ2-7|TRBD1
CASSLGTPGQGYEQYF
TGTGCCAGCAGTTTGGGAACACCGGGACAGGGCTACGAGCAGTACTTC
>TRBV24-1|few|TRBJ1-2|.
CATSDPTGDTTGYTF
TGTGCCACCAGTGATCCTACGGGGGACACGACCGGCTACACCTTC
>TRBV7-9|.|TRBJ2-7|.
CASSPRTVSYEQYF
TGTGCCAGCAGCCCGCGGACGGTATCCTACGAGCAGTACTTC
>TRBV9|.|TRBJ1-3|.
CASSVGGVGNTIYF
TGTGCCAGCAGCGTGGGGGGAGTTGGAAACACCATATATTTT
>TRBV5-6|.|TRBJ2-1|TRBD2
CASSRAGLAFREQFF
TGTGCCAGCAGCCGGGCGGGACTAGCTTTCAGAGAGCAGTTCTTC
>TRBV27|.|TRBJ2-1|TRBD2
CASSLLAGGEQFF
TGTGCCAGCAGTTTACTAGCGGGGGGGGAGCAGTTCTTC
>TRBV5-1|.|TRBJ1-3|TRBD1
CASSPPQGVGNTIYF
TGCGCCAGCAGCCCCCCACAGGGGGTCGGAAACACCATATATTTT
>TRBV7-9|.|TRBJ2-3|TRBD2
CASSQPGLEVWADTQYF
TGTGCCAGCAGTCAACCGGGACTAGAGGTGTGGGCAGATACGCAGTATTTT
>TRBV7-8|.|TRBJ1-1|.
CASSRRVQPWNTEAFF
TGTGCCAGCAGCCGGAGGGTGCAGCCATGGAACACTGAAGCTTTCTTT
>TRBV3-1/TRBV3-2|once|TRBJ1-2|.
CASSQDGFYGYTF
TGTGCCAGCAGCCAAGATGGTTTTTATGGCTACACCTTC
>TRBV28|.|TRBJ2-2|.
CASSLDALAINTGELFF
TGTGCCAGCAGCTTAGATGCCCTAGCGATAAACACCGGGGAGCTGTTTTTT
>TRBV2|.|TRBJ2-6|TRBD1
CASSEVLGQPRANVLTF
TGTGCCAGCAGTGAAGTCCTGGGACAGCCCCGGGCCAACGTCCTGACTTTC
>TRBV5-8|.|TRBJ1-2|.
CASGGGHNYGYTF
TGTGCCAGCGGCGGGGGGCATAACTATGGCTACACCTTC
>TRBV3-1/TRBV3-2|.|TRBJ2-5|.
CASSRPTGWKETQYF
TGTGCCAGCAGTCGCCCAACTGGGTGGAAAGAGACCCAGTACTTC
>TRBV3-1/TRBV3-2|.|TRBJ2-1|TRBD2
CASRTSGSNEQFF
TGTGCCAGCCGGACTAGCGGGAGCAATGAGCAGTTCTTC
>TRBV3-1/TRBV3-2|.|TRBJ1-2|.
CASSQGVVKNYGYTF
TGTGCCAGCAGCCAAGGCGTAGTCAAGAACTATGGCTACACCTTC
>TRBV27|.|TRBJ1-6|.
CASSASQGNSPLHF
TGTGCCAGCAGCGCATCCCAGGGGAATTCACCCCTCCACTTT
>TRBV29-1|.|TRBJ2-1|TRBD2
CSVDSGSSYNEQFF
TGCAGCGTAGATAGCGGGAGCTCCTACAATGAGCAGTTCTTC
>TRBV6-5|.|TRBJ2-1|.
CASSKRGGDREQFF
TGTGCCAGCAGTAAGCGTGGGGGAGACCGGGAGCAGTTCTTC
>TRBV6-5|.|TRBJ2-2|.
CASSIRLGELFF
TGTGCCAGCAGTATACGACTTGGGGAGCTGTTTTTT
>TRBV5-1|.|TRBJ2-7|.
CASSLDGLPYEQYF
TGCGCCAGCAGCTTGGACGGCTTGCCCTACGAGCAGTACTTC
>TRBV10-3|.|TRBJ2-7|TRBD2
CAISPGGGNRNGYEQYF
TGTGCCATCAGTCCCGGGGGAGGGAATCGGAACGGCTACGAGCAGTACTTC
>TRBV7-9|.|TRBJ2-1|.
CASSYSTFYNEQFF
TGTGCCAGCAGCTACTCTACTTTCTACAATGAGCAGTTCTTC
>TRBV2|.|TRBJ1-5|.
CASRDIDSNQPQHF
TGTGCCAGCCGGGACATAGATAGCAATCAGCCCCAGCATTTT
>TRBV7-8|.|TRBJ2-4|TRBD2
CASSLPAGTIQYF
TGTGCCAGCAGCTTACCAGCGGGGACCATTCAGTACTTC
>TRBV5-1|.|TRBJ1-3|.
CASSLGPGTGNTIYF
TGCGCCAGCAGCTTGGGTCCAGGAACTGGAAACACCATATATTTT
>TRBV28|.|TRBJ2-3|.
CASSFTRTDTQYF
TGTGCCAGCAGTTTTACCCGCACAGATACGCAGTATTTT
>TRBV5-1|few|TRBJ1-2|.
CASSLGQSNYGYTF
TGCGCCAGCAGCTTGGGACAGTCTAACTATGGCTACACCTTC
>TRBV27|.|TRBJ1-6|.
CASRDGANPNSPLHF
TGTGCCAGCAGAGATGGGGCGAACCCTAATTCACCCCTCCACTTT
>TRBV2|.|TRBJ2-2|.
CASSDWERGELFF
TGTGCCAGCAGTGACTGGGAGAGAGGAGAGCTGTTTTTT
>TRBV7-3|.|TRBJ1-2|.
CASSFTRQFEGYTF
TGTGCCAGCAGCTTTACTAGGCAGTTTGAAGGCTACACCTTC
>TRBV9|.|TRBJ1-1|.
CASSHGTATEAFF
TGTGCCAGCAGCCACGGGACGGCCACTGAAGCTTTCTTT
>TRBV5-1|.|TRBJ2-1|.
CASSLDRGNNEQFF
TGCGCCAGCAGCTTGGATAGGGGAAACAATGAGCAGTTCTTC
>TRBV6-5|.|TRBJ1-5|.
CASRAGQWGNQPQHF
TGTGCCAGCAGAGCGGGCCAGTGGGGCAATCAGCCCCAGCATTTT
>TRBV2|.|TRBJ2-2|.
CASSLKRGELFF
TGTGCCAGCAGTCTTAAACGCGGGGAGCTGTTTTTT
>TRBV30|.|TRBJ2-1|.
CAWSGQGGHEQFF
TGTGCCTGGAGTGGGCAGGGTGGCCATGAGCAGTTCTTC